This TCR beta chain was retrieved from a study of CXCR3-negative and CXCR3-positive naive CD8 T cells. A note on this clonotype: Its antigen is as yet unknown.

This CDR3 has 13 amino acids. Germline CDR1 reads SQVTM; CDR2 reads ANQGSEA. It was by 5' RACE with UMI labels that the TRB cDNA libraries were prepared. After re-calling the 5' RACE reads, TCRdb lists one entry per CDR3 protein, DNA absent. The specimen's table records about 56,000 distinct CDR3 sequences. Study conclusions and caveats: Much lower diversity was found in memory CD8+ cells, while both naive subsets had comparably high diversity.

The source material was memory CD8+ T cells from blood. This receptor was taken from a human donor in good health. Some clones in this sample may be carry-over from other donors' samples. V usage is TRBV29-1 and J usage is TRBJ1-2; with no DNA, the TCRdb D assignment of TRBD1 cannot be verified. The CDR3 loop reads CSVEEGQNYGYTF.